This T cell receptor (beta chain) was profiled in a study of blood T cell repertoires in COVID-19. Study-level background: Sites across the United States, Italy and Spain contributed samples from acute and convalescent COVID-19.

Germline loops: CDR1 WNHNN, CDR2 SYGVQD (reference sequence). The CDR3 has 16 amino acids. After removal of 7 bases from V and 0 bases from J, the junction contained 7 bases not matched to a gene. Profiled with immunoSEQ multiplex PCR; TCRdb holds only in-frame clones, not every one. The table lists approximately 150,000 clones, 87% of them singletons, with 1.6% in the top ten. This clonotype was sampled from a woman aged 45-60 years with acute or convalescent COVID-19. The chain employs TRBV10-1 and TRBJ2-1, with TRBD2 matching over 9 bases. Material: peripheral blood. The CDR3 DNA follows: TGCGCCAGCACCGATTCTAGCGGGGACTCCTACAATGAGCAGTTCTTC. This encodes CASTDSSGDSYNEQFF.